This TCR beta chain was identified during a study of human T cells and chemical hapten exposure. On the study more broadly: A patient group, mainly female, showed alopecia areata, totalis or universalis. TCR yield per sample varied, mainly due to pooled library volumes.

Individual cDNA molecules had unique molecular identifiers attached to them by the library. MiXCR was run by TCRdb on the RACE reads, yielding one entry per CDR3 protein. This table has 370,000 or so distinct CDR3 sequences, 4.8% appearing once. Described time point: patch test 1, 2 weeks after DPC sensitization. As to treatment: therapeutic diphenylcyclopropenone sensitization with weekly scalp DPC. Donors were 18 to 70-year-old alopecia patients suitable for DPC. The V gene's germline CDR1 is LGHDT and CDR2 YNNKEL (reference sequence). Between the trimmed V and J ends, which lost 4 bases and 0 bases, there was a span of 16 bases. CDR3 length equals 18 residues. This clonotype has just a few counts.

This sequence originates from a woman aged 45 to 65 with alopecia areata. Some clones in this sample may be carry-over from other donors' samples. The sequences come from whole blood, collected in connection with sensitization to the hapten diphenylcyclopropenone (DPC). This chain links TRBV3-1 with TRBJ2-6, with D hard to call. In DNA, the CDR3 is TGTGCCAGCAGCCCACGAATTGGCCAGATCTCTGGGGCCAACGTCCTGACTTTC. This gives the protein CASSPRIGQISGANVLTF. Combining the CDR3 with reference TRBV3-1 and TRBJ2-6 gives the whole variable domain DTAVSQTPKYLVTQMGNDKSIKCEQNLGHDTMYWYKQDSKKFLKIMFSYNNKELIINETVPNRFSPKSPDKAHLNLHINSLELGDSAVYFCASSPRIGQISGANVLTFGAGSRLTVL.